This entry describes one TCR beta chain. Libraries were prepared by immunoSEQ multiplex PCR; TCRdb keeps only in-frame clonotypes and omits some of them. The table shows roughly 110,000 clones, with 81% occurring only once. CDR3 size: 15 residues. J gave up 2 bases and V 4 bases, and 3 bases lay outside the gene matches. CDR1 SGHDT and CDR2 YYEEEE come from the germline V gene. The sample belongs to a study of blood T cell repertoires in COVID-19. For the study at large: T cells, B-cell-depleted T cells, or PBMCs provided the cDNA or gDNA that served as material.

Sequenced: peripheral blood. The chain joins TRBV5-6 to TRBJ2-6; 7 bases are shared with TRBD1. This clonotype was sampled from a human donor in a cohort sampled during active COVID-19. CDR3 bases: TGTGCCAGCAGCCGTGGGACAGCTGGGGCCAACGTCCTGACTTTC. Amino acids: CASSRGTAGANVLTF.